The 20 T cell receptor beta chains reported below all come from one sample, sequenced in a study of CD8+ T cells in alopecia areata (dated by TCRdb to the late 2010s). Library preparation employed the immunoSEQ multiplex PCR assay. RNA was extracted from all samples and reverse transcribed into cDNA as template for TCR sequencing. TCRdb carries this immuneACCESS record with in-frame sequences only. Its versions omit some clonotypes, under half of them owing to an unresolved V gene in the studies checked, with the rest unexplained. The table notes more than 90,000 clones here, none of them singletons. The ten top clones hold around a fifth of the sample. Sequencing was carried out using lesional skin. Receptor source: a C3H/HeJ mouse with alopecia areata. Mice of this strain bear MHC haplotype H2-k.

In the case of this clone: The genes and germline here are from mouse. The DNA ends 4 residues before the CDR3 does, and the rest of the CDR3 is filled in from the germline J gene. The chain joins TRBV13-3 to TRBJ2-5; 7 nucleotides agree with TRBD2. The CDR3 spans 14 residues. Germline V CDR1 and CDR2: NNHDY, SYVADS. The DNA read from the CDR3 is TGTGCCAGCAGTGGCCCGACTGGGCGAGAC. Amino acids: CASSGPTGRD. From start to end, the CDR3 is CASSGPTGRDTQYF.

The sample holds many counts of this clone. Gene names refer to mouse genes. The CDR3 end falls 4 residues outside the read, so it is completed with the germline J gene. The chain uses TRBV13-3 and TRBJ1-4, with 7 bases lining up with TRBD1. The CDR3 runs 15 residues. Germline V gene sequence: CDR1 NNHDY, CDR2 SYVADS. V was clipped by 1 base and J by 5 bases; unmatched bases: 5. The covered CDR3 bases are TGTGCCAGCAGTGATCCGGGACAGAAAAACGAA. Its protein product is CASSDPGQKNE. In full, the CDR3 is CASSDPGQKNERLFF.

Of note for this clone: Gene names are mouse gene names. The sequenced fragment ends 4 residues before the CDR3 boundary, so the rest is inferred from the germline J gene. The rearrangement joins TRBV13-3 to TRBJ2-1, with 10 bases matching TRBD2. Trimming cost V 1 base and J 3 bases; bases outside gene matches: 7. The CDR3 length is 17 residues. From germline, CDR1 is NNHDY and CDR2 SYVADS. Partial CDR3 DNA: TGTGCCAGCAGTGATCTCTGGGGGGGCGCGGGCTATGCT. The encoded protein is CASSDLWGGAGYA. The full CDR3 protein is CASSDLWGGAGYAEQFF.

Turning to this clone: Each gene name is a mouse one. The observed sequence ends 4 residues before the CDR3 terminus, with the missing tail filled in from the germline J gene. The chain uses TRBV19 and TRBJ1-2, with D uncertain. CDR1 and CDR2 from the germline V gene are FNHDT and SITEND (reference sequence). The CDR3 length is 12 residues. The V and J ends lost 5 bases and 1 base respectively, with 6 bases between them. This CDR3 reads CASSHKNSDYTF. The covered CDR3 bases are TGTGCCAGCAGCCACAAAAACTCC. The full variable domain, with the rest looked up from reference TRBV19 and TRBJ1-2, is GGIITQTPKFLIGQEGQKLTLKCQQNFNHDTMYWYRQDSGKGLRLIYYSITENDLQKGDLSEGYDASREKKSSFSLTVTSAQKNEMAVFLCASSHKNSDYTFGSGTRLLVI.

Remarks on this clone: The DNA translation disagrees with the TCRdb protein at residue 13, so the protein in this description comes from the DNA. Mouse names are used for the genes. The CDR3 is cut off 3 residues early in the read; its end comes from the germline J gene. This chain uses TRBV13-3 with TRBJ1-6, with 9 bases matching TRBD1. TRBJ1-6 is given ORF status, its function remaining uncertain. Losses at the gene ends were 3 bases for V and 4 bases for J; bases not matched to a gene: 5. This CDR3 comprises 16 residues. Germline V gives CDR1 NNHDY, CDR2 SYVADS. The CDR3 loop is CASSGAGTGYNSPLYF. The CDR3 bases that were read are TGTGCCAGCAGTGGGGCCGGGACAGGGTATAATTCGCCC.

There are a few counts of this clone. The gene symbols are mouse symbols. The sequence runs out 4 residues before the end of the CDR3; the remainder is reconstructed from the germline J gene. The genes are TRBV17 and TRBJ2-1; 11 bases are a match to TRBD2. After removal of 2 bases from V and 1 base from J, the junction contained 1 base not matched to a gene. This CDR3 is 16 amino acids long. The germline CDR1 and CDR2 sequences are MNHDT and YYDKIL. The CDR3 sequence: CASSRRTGGNYAEQFF. The CDR3 bases that were read are TGTGCTAGCAGTAGAAGGACTGGGGGGAACTATGCT.

Worth noting for this clone: The protein TCRdb lists differs from the translation of the DNA at residue 11; the protein given here is translated from the DNA itself. Here the gene names and germline are mouse. The read is 3 residues too short to cover the CDR3 end, so that end is filled in from the germline J gene. The chain carries TRBV13-3 and TRBJ1-3, with 9 positions matching TRBD1. Trimming removed 1 base from V and 8 bases from J; junction bases left unmatched: 4. CDR1 is NNHDY and CDR2 is SYVADS in the germline V gene. This CDR3 is 14 amino acids long. This chain's CDR3 is CASSDPGQGYTLYF. CDR3 DNA (partial): TGTGCCAGCAGTGATCCGGGACAGGGATATACG.

This clone appeared a few times. Gene names and germline refer to mouse. The read terminates 4 residues ahead of where the CDR3 ends, so the germline J gene completes it. The genes are TRBV13-3 and TRBJ2-4, with TRBD2 identical over 10 bases. In germline, CDR1 is NNHDY, CDR2 SYVADS. The length of the CDR3 is 14 residues. Here the CDR3 reads CASSPLGGPNTLYF. The sequenced part of the CDR3 DNA is TGTGCCAGCAGTCCCCTGGGGGGGCCAAAC.

With regard to this clone: Gene names refer to mouse genes. The read finishes 4 residues shy of the CDR3 end, and the germline J gene is used to complete it. This chain links TRBV19 with TRBJ2-1; 7 nucleotides agree with TRBD1. Germline CDR1 reads FNHDT; CDR2 reads SITEND (reference sequence). The V and J ends lost 4 bases and 2 bases, in that order; junction bases with no gene match: 6. The CDR3 runs 15 residues. Partial CDR3 DNA: TGTGCCAGCAGTTCGGACAGGAAGTACTATGCT. Protein: CASSSDRKYYA. The entire CDR3 is CASSSDRKYYAEQFF.

For this clone: The gene names given are mouse names. The read gets to within 4 residues of the CDR3 end, and the germline J gene fills in the rest. This chain uses TRBV16 with TRBJ1-2; TRBD1 aligns across 9 bases. The junction had 4 bases not matched to a gene; V was cut back by 5 bases and J by 0 bases. This CDR3 has 15 amino acids. Germline values: CDR1 SGHSA, CDR2 FRNQAP. The CDR3 region is CASSPTGGANSDYTF. The CDR3 bases that were read are TGTGCAAGCAGCCCAACAGGGGGCGCAAACTCC. The variable domain in full, completed from reference TRBV16 and TRBJ1-2, reads NAGVIQTPRHKVTGKGQEATLWCEPISGHSAVFWYRQTIVQGLEFLTYFRNQAPIDDSGMPKERFSAQMPNQSHSTLKIQSTQPQDSAVYLCASSPTGGANSDYTFGSGTRLLVI.

This clone has a handful of counts. Any gene name here is a mouse gene name. The CDR3 extends 4 residues past the end of the read, so its final part is completed from the germline J gene. The gene calls are TRBV1 and TRBJ2-3; possibly TRBD1 for D (6 bases). V was shortened by 3 bases and J by 1 base, with 11 bases between the two germline ends. The CDR3 contains 15 residues. In germline, CDR1 is NSQYPW, CDR2 LRSPGD (reference sequence). The CDR3 sequence is CTCSAQGNGAETLYF. Partial CDR3 DNA: TGCACCTGCAGTGCCCAGGGGAACGGTGCAGAA.

Details on this clone: Any gene name here is a mouse gene name. With the read ending 4 residues before the CDR3 end, the germline J gene is used to fill in that end. The chain links TRBV13-3 to TRBJ2-5; 11 bases match TRBD2. This CDR3 region has 14 residues. Germline CDR1 reads NNHDY; CDR2 reads SYVADS. The CDR3 sequence: CASRDWGERDTQYF. The covered CDR3 bases are TGTGCCAGCAGGGACTGGGGGGAACGGGAC.

This clone was observed a handful of times. Gene names follow the mouse nomenclature. The read falls 4 residues short of the CDR3 end, and the missing part is taken from the germline J gene. The chain carries TRBV19 and TRBJ1-4; 7 bases match TRBD1. CDR3 length: 14 amino acids. Germline V CDR1 and CDR2: FNHDT, SITEND (reference sequence). The V gene end was trimmed by 6 bases and the J gene end by 3 bases; junction bases not matched to a gene: 5. The sequenced CDR3 bases are TGTGCCAGCAACACAGGGGAGGCCAACGAA. Its protein is CASNTGEANE. The complete CDR3 sequence is CASNTGEANERLFF.

This clone has only a few counts. Gene labels here are mouse ones. The read halts 4 residues ahead of the CDR3 end, with the missing end drawn from the germline J gene. This rearrangement joins TRBV13-3 to TRBJ1-1; 8 bases agree with TRBD1. After removal of 3 bases from V and 4 bases from J, the junction contained 5 bases not matched to a gene. Germline V gene lookup returns CDR1 NNHDY and CDR2 SYVADS. The CDR3 is made up of 14 amino acids. Partial CDR3 DNA: TGTGCCAGCAGTGTCCGACAGGGGAGCACA. Its translation is CASSVRQGST. The complete CDR3 reads CASSVRQGSTEVFF.

As for this clone: The germline and genes are mouse ones. The CDR3 extends 4 residues past the end of the read, so its final part is completed from the germline J gene. This chain joins TRBV13-3 and TRBJ2-3; 7 nucleotides line up with TRBD1. In germline, CDR1 is NNHDY, CDR2 SYVADS. CDR3 length: 17 residues. V was clipped by 0 bases and J by 0 bases; unmatched bases: 7. The CDR3 sequence is CASSDATRQGSAETLYF. The covered CDR3 bases are TGTGCCAGCAGTGATGCAACCCGACAGGGTAGTGCAGAA.

To note about this clone: Gene and germline names: mouse. The read stops 4 residues short of the end of the CDR3; the missing end is completed from the germline J gene. This chain uses TRBV1 with TRBJ2-4; possible D gene TRBD2, 6 bases. Trimming cost V 0 bases and J 0 bases, with 13 bases left between them. Germline V lookup: CDR1 NSQYPW, CDR2 LRSPGD (reference sequence). CDR3 length equals 17 residues. This CDR3 is CTCSADPKTGSQNTLYF. The sequenced CDR3 bases are TGCACCTGCAGTGCAGATCCCAAGACTGGTAGTCAAAAC.

Regarding this clone: TCRdb's protein and the translated DNA diverge at residue 13; the protein reported here is the translation of the DNA. The listed genes are named as in mouse. From the germline J gene comes the end of the CDR3, since the read stops 3 residues before it. The V call is TRBV13-2, the J call TRBJ1-6; weak D call: TRBD1 (6 bases). TRBJ1-6 is filed as an ORF, its function uncertain. Germline V CDR1 and CDR2: NNHNN, SYGAGS (reference sequence). CDR3 length equals 16 residues. V shed 1 base and J shed 0 bases, with 8 bases lying between them. CDR3 loop: CASGDKGDSYNSPLYF. The sequenced CDR3 bases are TGTGCCAGCGGTGATAAGGGGGATTCCTATAATTCGCCC.

As concerns this clone: Gene names are mouse gene names. The CDR3 goes on 4 residues after the read ends, and that part is filled in from the germline J gene. The V and J genes are TRBV19 and TRBJ2-5; D is possibly TRBD2 (5 bases). The V end lost 2 bases, the J end lost 2 bases, and 12 bases lay between the germline ends. The CDR3 loop spans 15 amino acids. Germline CDR1 reads FNHDT; CDR2 reads SITEND (reference sequence). CDR3 loop: CASSILGYGQDTQYF. The covered CDR3 bases are TGTGCCAGCAGTATTTTGGGGTATGGCCAAGAC.

This clone was detected only a few times. TCRdb's protein does not match the DNA translation at residue 11; the protein provided is translated from the DNA. Any gene name here is a mouse gene name. The CDR3 end is not reached by the read, which stops 3 residues before it; the germline J gene fills it in. This chain connects TRBV19 to TRBJ1-3, with 9 bases fitting TRBD1. The CDR3 covers 14 residues. Looked up from germline, CDR1 is FNHDT and CDR2 is SITEND (reference sequence). With 6 bases clipped from V and 2 bases from J, the junction kept 3 bases outside the gene matches. Here the CDR3 reads CASTQGATGNTLYF. CDR3 bases read: TGTGCCAGCACACAGGGGGCAACTGGAAATACG.

This clone was observed many times. The germline and genes are mouse ones. The read ends 4 residues shy of where the CDR3 ends; the end is completed using the germline J gene. This chain joins TRBV13-3 and TRBJ2-3, with 7 bases fitting TRBD2. The germline gives CDR1 NNHDY, CDR2 SYVADS. The CDR3 covers 15 residues. V lost 4 bases, J lost 3 bases, and 8 bases stayed unmatched. The CDR3 protein is CASSQDWKRAETLYF. Partial CDR3 DNA: TGTGCCAGCAGTCAGGACTGGAAGAGGGCAGAA.